Listed below are T cell receptor beta chains from one sample, sequenced in a study of T cell repertoires in cytomegalovirus infection. TCRdb fed the reads into MiXCR, producing one record per CDR3 protein. The data hold almost 500,000 distinct CDR3 sequences, with 11% observed a single time. Sample: PBMCs. The receptors come from a human donor in good health (CMV status not recorded). Some clones in this sample may be carry-over from other donors' samples. Both conserved end residues are part of each CDR3. The D gene is left open where the match is weak. Where a row states a size, it is once, few, many or the class of an expanded clone; other rows omit it.

>TRBJ2-1|many|TRBV7-7|TRBD1
TGTGCCAGCAGCAAAGGGACAGGGGGCTTCAATGAGCAGTTCTTC
CASSKGTGGFNEQFF
>TRBJ1-5|many|TRBV6-1|.
TGTGCCAGCCAAAGCCTATTGGACTGGAATCAGCCCCAGCATTTT
CASQSLLDWNQPQHF
>TRBJ2-1|.|TRBV20-1|TRBD2
TGCAGTGCTAGACTAGCGGGGGGGCGGAATGAGCAGTTCTTC
CSARLAGGRNEQFF
>TRBJ1-1|many|TRBV6-1|.
TGTGCCAGCAGTGAACCCCGACAGATTGAAGCTTTCTTT
CASSEPRQIEAFF
>TRBJ2-5|many|TRBV2|TRBD2
TGTGCCAGCAGTCCGGGACTAGGCTTGGAGACCCAGTACTTC
CASSPGLGLETQYF
>TRBJ1-2|few|TRBV15|.
TGTGCCACCAGCAGAGGGGTCAGGGTGGAAGGCTACACCTTC
CATSRGVRVEGYTF
>TRBJ1-1|.|TRBV6-5|TRBD1
TGTGCCAGCAGTCGACCCTCACAGGGGGTAACTGAAGCTTTCTTT
CASSRPSQGVTEAFF
>TRBJ2-2|.|TRBV28|.
TGTGCCAGCAGTTTTAAGGTCACCGGGGAGCTGTTTTTT
CASSFKVTGELFF
>TRBJ1-1|many|TRBV7-9|.
TGTGCCAGCAGCTTAGCAGATCGCACTGAAGCTTTCTTT
CASSLADRTEAFF
>TRBJ2-7|many|TRBV28|.
.
CASILGGESYEQYF
>TRBJ2-7|many|TRBV7-9|.
TGTGCCAGCAGCCCCTGGGAGATGGGGGAGCAGTACTTC
CASSPWEMGEQYF
>TRBJ2-6|many|TRBV10-3|.
TGTGCCATCAGCCCGTCGGACTCTGGGGCCAACGTCCTGACTTTC
CAISPSDSGANVLTF
>TRBJ1-1|.|TRBV29-1|TRBD1
TGCAGCGACCAGACAGGGTTGTTCACTGAAGCTTTCTTT
CSDQTGLFTEAFF
>TRBJ2-2|many|TRBV28|.
TGTGCCAGCAGCCCCGCAGGGTTGGGCGGGGAGCTGTTTTTT
CASSPAGLGGELFF
>TRBJ2-1|many|TRBV7-2|TRBD2
TGTGCCAGCAGACGGGCGGGGGGCCCTTCCGGCTCCTACAATGAGCAGTTCTTC
CASRRAGGPSGSYNEQFF
>TRBJ1-1|.|TRBV20-1|TRBD1
TGCAGTGCCGAAGGACAGGGGCCCACTGAAGCTTTCTTT
CSAEGQGPTEAFF
>TRBJ2-1|.|TRBV19|TRBD1
TGTGCCAGTAGTATGTGGGCAGGGGGCGGGAATGAGCAGTTCTTC
CASSMWAGGGNEQFF
>TRBJ1-5|.|TRBV20-1|.
TGCAGTGCTCAGACGGGGGGTAATCAGCCCCAGCATTTT
CSAQTGGNQPQHF